This TCR beta chain appears in the sequencing data of a study of shared clonotypes between healthy human individuals. In the study overall: Three plates each covered CD4 naive and memory; CD8 naive two, CD8 memory one. Findings of the study overall: Researchers sampled blood only, noting tissue repertoires likely differ. Generation probabilities of non-shared clonotypes were lower (relative to those shared by all four donors).

Only in-frame clones appear in the TCRdb table, and some are missing; sequencing was by immunoSEQ multiplex PCR. The profile shows about 1.1 million clones, around 77% of them singletons. The CDR3 sequence is 15 residues long. CDR1 and CDR2 from the germline V gene are SGHKS and YYEKEE (reference sequence). V lost 4 bases and J 4 bases, leaving 18 bases between the germline ends. Regarding this clone: Its antigen is as yet unknown.

The rearrangement joins TRBV5-5 to TRBJ2-7, with D perhaps matching TRBD2 (6 bases). What was sequenced was memory CD4+ T cells from PBMCs. This sample's subset: CD45RA-negative fraction. The clonotype was recovered from a man between 18 and 35 years old in good health. Some clones in this sample may be carry-over from other donors' samples. The CDR3 DNA reads TGTGCCAGCAGCCCAAACTTGGGGAGGTTGTACGAGCAGTACTTC. Translated, it gives CASSPNLGRLYEQYF.